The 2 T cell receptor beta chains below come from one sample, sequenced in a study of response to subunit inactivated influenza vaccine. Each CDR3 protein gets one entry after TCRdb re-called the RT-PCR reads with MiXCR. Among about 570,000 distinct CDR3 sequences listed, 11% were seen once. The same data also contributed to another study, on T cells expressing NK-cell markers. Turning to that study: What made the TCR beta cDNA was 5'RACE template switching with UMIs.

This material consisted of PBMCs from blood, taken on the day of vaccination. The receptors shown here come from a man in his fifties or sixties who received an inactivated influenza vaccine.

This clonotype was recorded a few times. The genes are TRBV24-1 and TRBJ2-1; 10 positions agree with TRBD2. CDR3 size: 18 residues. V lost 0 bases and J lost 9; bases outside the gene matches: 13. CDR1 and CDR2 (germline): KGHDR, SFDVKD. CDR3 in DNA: TGTGCCACCAGTGATTTGCGTGCTAGCGGGAGAGGCAATAGTGAGCAGTTCTTC. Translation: CATSDLRASGRGNSEQFF.

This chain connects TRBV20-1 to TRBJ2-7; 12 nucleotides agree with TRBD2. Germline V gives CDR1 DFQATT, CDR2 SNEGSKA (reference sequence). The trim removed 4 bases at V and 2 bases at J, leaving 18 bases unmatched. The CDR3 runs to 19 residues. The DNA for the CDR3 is TGCAGTGCTACAAAATCGGGACTAGCGGGTCCCGCGCCGGCCTACGAGCAGTACTTC. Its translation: CSATKSGLAGPAPAYEQYF.